Presented here are 5 T cell receptor beta chains from one specimen sequenced in a study of blood T cell repertoires in COVID-19. Sequencing was performed with immunoSEQ multiplex PCR; in TCRdb, only in-frame clones are kept and a portion is missing. This sample has 95,000 to 150,000 clones, with about four fifths found just once. Material for sequencing was peripheral blood. The receptors originated from a man in his 60s with active or convalescent COVID-19.

V is TRBV6-6 and J is TRBJ1-2; 7 bases line up with TRBD1. The CDR3 sequence is 13 residues long. CDR1 and CDR2 (germline): MNHNY, SVGAGI (reference sequence). J was trimmed by 3 bases and V by 9 bases; bases with no gene match: 7. This chain's CDR3 is CASRPQGDYGYTF. The CDR3 nucleotides are TGTGCCAGTCGACCCCAGGGGGACTATGGCTACACCTTC.

The CDR3 DNA follows: TGTGCCAGCAGTTCTTTGAAATACGGGACTAGCGGGAGGGCTCGCTACGAGCAGTACTTC. Its translation is CASSSLKYGTSGRARYEQYF. This chain connects TRBV28 to TRBJ2-7; 16 nucleotides agree with TRBD2. After removal of 4 bases from V and 3 bases from J, the junction contained 15 bases not matched to a gene. Germline-derived CDR1 and CDR2 are MDHEN and SYDVKM. CDR3 length equals 20 residues.

The chain is built from TRBV3-1 (or the pseudogene TRBV3-2) and TRBJ2-3, with D possibly being TRBD1 (6 bases). V was clipped by 6 bases and J by 4 bases, with 14 bases between them. CDR3 length equals 14 residues. Per germline, CDR1 LGHDT and CDR2 YNNKEL (reference sequence). CDR3 DNA: TGTGCCAGCAGACCACAGGGTCAGGCAGATACGCAGTATTTT. Amino acids: CASRPQGQADTQYF.

This sequence joins TRBV20-1 and TRBJ2-3, with no clear D. There are 9 residues in the CDR3. The germline V gene encodes CDR1 DFQATT and CDR2 SNEGSKA (reference sequence). CDR3 sequence: CKPTDTQYF. Here the CDR3 DNA reads TGCAAGCCGACAGATACGCAGTATTTT.

The chain combines TRBV2 with TRBJ2-5; TRBD2 matches at 7 bases. In germline, CDR1 is SNHLY, CDR2 FYNNEI. V was pared by 6 bases and J by 0 bases, with 10 bases of the junction left unmatched. This CDR3 is 16 amino acids long. The CDR3 here is CASRRVGAGYQETQYF. DNA of the CDR3: TGTGCCAGCAGAAGGGTCGGAGCGGGATACCAAGAGACCCAGTACTTC. The full variable domain, its missing parts supplied by reference TRBV2 and TRBJ2-5, is EPEVTQTPSHQVTQMGQEVILRCVPISNHLYFYWYRQILGQKVEFLVSFYNNEISEKSEIFDDQFSVERPDGSNFTLKIRSTKLEDSAMYFCASRRVGAGYQETQYFGPGTRLLVL.